Each of the 20 T cell receptor beta chains below was sequenced from the same sample in a study of shared clonotypes between healthy human individuals. Here immunoSEQ multiplex PCR was the method, and the copy in TCRdb shows in-frame clones only, minus some. The profile covers about 750,000 clones, with about 92% appearing a single time and more than 20% taken by the ten largest. Naivety among CD8 cells was defined by CD45RO negativity and positive CCR7 selection, thereby excluding terminally differentiated effector memory CD45RA+ cells. Sequenced material: naive CD8+ T cells sorted from blood. All receptors come from a man aged 30 to 39 in good health.

J is TRBJ2-7 and V is TRBV2; D gene ambiguous. Germline assignment: CDR1 SNHLY and CDR2 FYNNEI. The CDR3 runs 13 residues. V lost 6 bases and J 2 bases, leaving 11 bases between the germline ends. The CDR3 spells CASSPGRPYEQYF. CDR3 sequence (DNA): TGTGCCAGCAGCCCAGGTAGACCCTACGAGCAGTACTTC.

Only one count was recorded for this clone. The chain recombines TRBV20-1 with TRBJ2-7; the match to TRBD2 covers 8 bases. V shed 6 bases and J 6 bases; nucleotides not matched to a gene: 4. Germline V gene data show CDR1 as DFQATT and CDR2 as SNEGSKA (reference sequence). The CDR3 has 11 amino acids. The CDR3 DNA is TGCAGTGCGCAGCGGGAGCGCGAGCAGTACTTC. Its translation is CSAQREREQYF.

As regards this clone: The sample holds other DNA sequences that translate to the same CDR3. The V and J genes are TRBV9 and TRBJ1-2, with D unclear. CDR1 and CDR2 (germline): SGDLS, YYNGEE. The CDR3 spans 12 residues. V gave up 2 bases and J gave up 4 bases, with 6 bases separating them. DNA for the CDR3: TGTGCCAGCAGCGTGGGTTCCTATGGCTACACCTTC. Amino acids: CASSVGSYGYTF.

The chain recombines TRBV13 with TRBJ2-5, with D perhaps matching TRBD2 (6 bases). V gave up 2 bases and J gave up 3 bases, with 13 bases separating them. CDR3 length: 15 amino acids. CDR1 is PRHDT, CDR2 FYEKMQ, per germline (reference sequence). The CDR3 nucleotides are TGTGCCAGCAGCTTATGGGGGGAAAGGAAAGAGACCCAGTACTTC. Translating it yields CASSLWGERKETQYF. Full variable domain (rest looked up from reference TRBV13 and TRBJ2-5): AAGVIQSPRHLIKEKRETATLKCYPIPRHDTVYWYQQGPGQDPQFLISFYEKMQSDKGSIPDRFSAQQFSDYHSELNMSSLELGDSALYFCASSLWGERKETQYFGPGTRLLVL.

V gene TRBV6-1 combines with J gene TRBJ2-7, with 7 positions matching TRBD2. Trimming at V came to 10 bases and at J to 2 bases, leaving 14 bases not matched to a gene. Germline-derived CDR1 and CDR2 are MNHNS and SASEGT. The CDR3 is 15 amino acids. The CDR3 spells CATVPPRRGTYEQYF. CDR3 sequence (DNA): TGTGCCACCGTCCCCCCACGGCGGGGGACCTACGAGCAGTACTTC.

This chain connects TRBV28 to TRBJ1-1; 7 bases align to TRBD1. With 7 bases clipped from V and 5 bases from J, the junction kept 19 bases outside the gene matches. The germline V gene has CDR1 MDHEN and CDR2 SYDVKM. This CDR3 contains 17 residues. Written as DNA, the CDR3 is TGTGCCAGCAAGTTACGGGAACTCCCGGGCAGGGGGACTGAAGCTTTCTTT. Residues: CASKLRELPGRGTEAFF.

This rearrangement joins TRBV29-1 to TRBJ2-1, with D tentatively TRBD1 (5 bases). V was cut by 4 bases and J by 5 bases, with 12 bases left in between. Germline assignment: CDR1 SQVTM and CDR2 ANQGSEA. This CDR3 has 13 amino acids. In DNA, the CDR3 is TGCAGCGTTGTGGGGCTAGACGACAATGAGCAGTTCTTC. Translated, it gives CSVVGLDDNEQFF.

The chain uses TRBV14 and TRBJ1-1; D is ambiguous. Germline V gives CDR1 SGHDN, CDR2 FVKESK. Trimming removed 4 bases from V and 0 bases from J, with 12 bases in between. The CDR3 covers 15 residues. CDR3 DNA sequence: TGTGCCAGCAGCCGAGTTGTACACATGAACACTGAAGCTTTCTTT. This gives the protein CASSRVVHMNTEAFF.

The chain links TRBV10-3 to TRBJ1-5; tentative D call: TRBD1 (6 bases). The CDR3 extends over 14 amino acids. In germline, CDR1 is ENHRY, CDR2 SYGVKD. V dropped 4 bases and J dropped 7 bases, with 14 bases sitting between them. The CDR3 reads CAISGLKGGQPQHF. DNA of the CDR3: TGTGCCATCAGTGGTTTAAAGGGGGGACAGCCCCAGCATTTT.

This chain connects TRBV9 to TRBJ1-4, with a weak D call TRBD1 (5 bases). The V end lost 3 bases, the J end lost 0 bases, and 9 bases lay between the germline ends. Germline V gene data show CDR1 as SGDLS and CDR2 as YYNGEE. The CDR3 spans 15 residues. The CDR3, as DNA: TGTGCCAGCAGCGAGGGGTCATCAACTAATGAAAAACTGTTTTTT. Translating gives CASSEGSSTNEKLFF.

Turning to this clone: The sample has other DNA sequences that encode this CDR3 too. The chain has TRBV18 and TRBJ2-1; unclear D gene. The germline V and J ends were trimmed by 3 bases and 10 bases, with 10 bases remaining between them. The CDR3 is 12 residues long. Per germline, CDR1 KGHSH and CDR2 LQKENI. Written as DNA, the CDR3 is TGTGCCAGCTCACCCCCGGGCGTGGAGCAGTTCTTC. This sequence encodes CASSPPGVEQFF.

CDR3: CASSPDLSSGNTIYF. The CDR3 coding sequence is TGTGCCAGCAGCCCTGACTTAAGCTCTGGAAACACCATATATTTT. The chain carries TRBV9 and TRBJ1-3; unclear D gene. There are 15 residues in the CDR3. Trimming stripped 4 bases from V and 0 bases from J, with 11 bases between. Germline CDR1 and CDR2: SGDLS and YYNGEE.

The chain has TRBV10-1 and TRBJ1-1; no firm D call. V lost 0 bases and J lost 5, with 7 bases in between. CDR1 WNHNN and CDR2 SYGVQD come from the germline V gene (reference sequence). The CDR3 spans 13 residues. CDR3 amino acids: CASSESVGTEAFF. As DNA, the CDR3 is TGCGCCAGCAGTGAGTCGGTCGGGACTGAAGCTTTCTTT.

The genes are TRBV27 and TRBJ2-7, with D perhaps TRBD1 or TRBD2 (5 bases each). Germline V lookup: CDR1 MNHEY, CDR2 SMNVEV (reference sequence). This CDR3 comprises 14 residues. V shed 4 bases and J shed 0 bases, with 10 bases lying between them. The CDR3 region is CASSSLGTSYEQYF. CDR3 coding DNA: TGTGCCAGCAGTTCCTTAGGGACCTCCTACGAGCAGTACTTC.

The chain employs TRBV9 and TRBJ2-3, with 12 bases lining up with TRBD1. Germline assignment: CDR1 SGDLS and CDR2 YYNGEE. Trimming at V came to 3 bases and at J to 2 bases, leaving 4 bases not matched to a gene. CDR3 length: 16 residues. CDR3 region: CASSAGTGGYTDTQYF. DNA for the CDR3: TGTGCCAGCAGCGCCGGGACAGGGGGCTACACAGATACGCAGTATTTT.

The chain is built from TRBV29-1 and TRBJ2-3; D remains ambiguous. CDR1 is SQVTM, CDR2 ANQGSEA, per germline. The CDR3 consists of 12 residues. The V and J ends lost 4 bases and 1 base respectively, with 6 bases between them. This CDR3 reads CSVVWGTDTQYF. In nucleotides, the CDR3 is TGCAGCGTTGTTTGGGGCACAGATACGCAGTATTTT.

V usage is TRBV6-1 and J usage is TRBJ2-1; 9 positions agree with TRBD2. V lost 2 bases and J lost 4; bases outside the gene matches: 12. CDR3 length equals 18 residues. The germline V gene encodes CDR1 MNHNS and CDR2 SASEGT. CDR3 nucleotides: TGTGCCAGCAGTGAAACCCGACTAGCGGCAAGTCGGTACAATGAGCAGTTCTTC. Protein product: CASSETRLAASRYNEQFF.

CDR3 DNA: TGTGCCAGCTCACCGCTCGAGGGGACCCGTTACGAGCAGTACTTC. Protein sequence: CASSPLEGTRYEQYF. The gene calls are TRBV27 and TRBJ2-7; TRBD1 or TRBD2 may be the D gene (5 bases each). Germline V gene lookup returns CDR1 MNHEY and CDR2 SMNVEV (reference sequence). V was cut by 8 bases and J by 4 bases, with 21 bases left in between. CDR3 length equals 15 residues.

The count of this clone is one. This sequence joins TRBV29-1 and TRBJ2-7; 9 positions match TRBD1. The CDR3 spans 11 residues. CDR1 SQVTM and CDR2 ANQGSEA come from the germline V gene. The V and J ends lost 7 bases and 5 bases, in that order; junction bases with no gene match: 3. The CDR3 DNA reads as TGCAGCGGGACAGGGGAGGACGAGCAGTACTTC. This gives the protein CSGTGEDEQYF.

This chain joins TRBV5-4 and TRBJ2-3; D ambiguous. The CDR3 extends over 12 amino acids. Trimming shortened V by 5 bases and J by 6 bases, and 10 bases separated the two germline ends. Germline loops: CDR1 SGHNT, CDR2 YYREEE (reference sequence). CDR3 bases: TGTGCCAGCAGTTGGGCCGGGGATACGCAGTATTTT. Amino acid sequence: CASSWAGDTQYF.